These T cell receptor beta chains were read from a single sample in a study of blood T cell repertoires in COVID-19. Some clones are missing from TCRdb's copy, which holds only in-frame ones; the method was immunoSEQ multiplex PCR. The sample contains roughly 140,000 clones, around 85% of which appear only once. The sequenced sample was peripheral blood. Receptors were obtained from a man aged 50-59 years with acute or convalescent COVID-19. Both conserved end residues are part of each CDR3. D genes are given only for firm matches. The size field is filled for only some rows; it gives once, few, many or a size class.

NA,NA,TRBJ2-3,TRBV10-3,TGTGCCACGGCGGTTGGAGATACGCAGTATTTT,CATAVGDTQYF
NA,NA,TRBJ1-1,TRBV5-1,TGCGCCAGCAGCTTGTCACAGTTGAACACTGAAGCTTTCTTT,CASSLSQLNTEAFF
once,TRBD1,TRBJ2-6,TRBV10-3,TGTGCCATCAGTGGGGGACGGACAGGGAGCTCTGGGGCCAACGTCCTGACTTTC,CAISGGRTGSSGANVLTF
NA,TRBD1,TRBJ2-1,TRBV6-4,TGTGCCAGCAGCCGGGGACAGGGTGACTCGGGGCAGTTCTTC,CASSRGQGDSGQFF
NA,NA,TRBJ2-5,TRBV3-1/TRBV3-2,TGTGCCAGCAGCCAAGAGAGTGGAGAGACCCAGTACTTC,CASSQESGETQYF
NA,NA,TRBJ2-1,TRBV13,TGTGCCAGCAGCTCCCCCGACGCGGGCCAGAGCTCCTACAATGAGCAGTTCTTC,CASSSPDAGQSSYNEQFF
NA,NA,TRBJ1-1,TRBV5-1,TGCGCCAGCAGCTGGACAGCCGACACTGAAGCTTTCTTT,CASSWTADTEAFF
NA,NA,TRBJ2-7,TRBV12-5,TGTGCTAGTGGTATCGGGAGTGGTTTCGAGCAGTACTTC,CASGIGSGFEQYF
once,NA,TRBJ2-2,TRBV28,TGTGCCAGCAGGTTCCAGGCCGTAGTGAACACCGGGGAGCTGTTTTTT,CASRFQAVVNTGELFF
NA,NA,TRBJ2-5,TRBV14,TGTGCCAGCAGCCAAGCGGAGACCCAGTACTTC,CASSQAETQYF
NA,TRBD1,TRBJ1-4,TRBV19,TGTGCCAGTAGTAGAAACAGGGGAACTAATGAAAAACTGTTTTTT,CASSRNRGTNEKLFF
NA,NA,TRBJ1-1,TRBV4-1,TGCGCCAGCAGCCCCCGCGTGGGGGGCACTGAAGCTTTCTTT,CASSPRVGGTEAFF
few,NA,TRBJ1-5,TRBV3-1/TRBV3-2,TGTGCCAGCAGCCAAGACACAGGGAATCAGCCCCAGCATTTT,CASSQDTGNQPQHF
NA,NA,TRBJ1-2,TRBV7-3,TGTGCCAGCAGCGAACGTAGGGGTTCCGGCTACACCTTC,CASSERRGSGYTF
NA,TRBD1,TRBJ2-2,TRBV10-3,TGTGCCATCAAGGACAGGGGGCCAACCGGGGAGCTGTTTTTT,CAIKDRGPTGELFF
NA,TRBD2,TRBJ2-5,TRBV20-1,TGCAGTGCTAGTGGGACTAGCGGGGGAGAGACCCAGTACTTC,CSASGTSGGETQYF
few,NA,TRBJ1-5,TRBV19,TGTGCCAGTAGTATTGGCAGGGGCAATCAGCCCCAGCATTTT,CASSIGRGNQPQHF
NA,NA,TRBJ1-1,TRBV3-1/TRBV3-2,TGTGCCAGTTCGGGGACTGAAGCTTTCTTT,CASSGTEAFF
NA,NA,TRBJ1-5,TRBV30,TGTGCCTGGAGTGCACGGTATAGCAATCAGCCCCAGCATTTT,CAWSARYSNQPQHF
once,NA,TRBJ1-2,TRBV11-3,TGTGCCAGCAGCTCCGGACTGGGCTATGGCTACACCTTC,CASSSGLGYGYTF
NA,TRBD1,TRBJ1-5,TRBV7-9,TGTGCCAGCAGCTTAGCTTGGGTCGGAGGCAGGGGGGATCAGCCCCAGCATTTT,CASSLAWVGGRGDQPQHF
NA,NA,TRBJ2-7,TRBV7-8,TGTGCCAGCAGCTGGACAGTACGGGGTGAGCAGTACTTC,CASSWTVRGEQYF
NA,TRBD2,TRBJ2-1,TRBV11-1,TGTGCCAGCAGGGGAGCGGGGGGCTCCTACAATGAGCAGTTCTTC,CASRGAGGSYNEQFF
NA,NA,TRBJ2-1,TRBV6-5,TGTGCCAGCAGTTATGACTCGAGCTCCTACAATGAGCAGTTCTTC,CASSYDSSSYNEQFF
NA,NA,TRBJ2-2,TRBV6-5,TGTGCCAGCAGAAGGAGCGGGGAGCTGTTTTTT,CASRRSGELFF
NA,TRBD1,TRBJ2-7,TRBV19,TGTGCCAGTAGCCTACAGGGGTCCTACGAGCAGTACTTC,CASSLQGSYEQYF
NA,TRBD1,TRBJ1-1,TRBV19,TGTGCCAGTAGTACCAGGACAGGTGAAGCTTTCTTT,CASSTRTGEAFF
NA,TRBD2,TRBJ2-5,TRBV6-5,TGTGCCAGCAGCGATTTCCGACTAGCGGAGACCCAGTACTTC,CASSDFRLAETQYF
NA,TRBD1,TRBJ1-2,TRBV7-2,TGTGCCAGCAGCGCTAGACCTAAGCAGGGGGGCTATGGCTACACCTTC,CASSARPKQGGYGYTF
NA,NA,TRBJ1-4,TRBV19,TGTGCCAGTAGTCCTGGGAGGGAAGGGTATGAAAAACTGTTTTTT,CASSPGREGYEKLFF
NA,TRBD1,TRBJ2-3,TRBV5-4,TGTGCCAGCAGCTTGGGGACAGGGGGCGACTCAGATACGCAGTATTTT,CASSLGTGGDSDTQYF
NA,NA,TRBJ1-6,TRBV9,TGTGCCAGCAGCGTCGGGGGGCTCAATTCACCCCTCCACTTT,CASSVGGLNSPLHF
NA,NA,TRBJ2-1,TRBV18,TGTGCCAGCTCACCGGGGTCGGGACCGGTATCCGGGGGGCAGTTCTTC,CASSPGSGPVSGGQFF
NA,TRBD2,TRBJ2-3,TRBV3-1/TRBV3-2,TGTGCCAGCAGCCTGCGGGGGGGCGAAGATACGCAGTATTTT,CASSLRGGEDTQYF
NA,NA,TRBJ2-3,TRBV11-2,TGTGCCAGCAGCTTAGACTATACGCAGTATTTT,CASSLDYTQYF
NA,NA,TRBJ1-1,TRBV2,TGTGCCAGCAGCCGAAACAGTGAAGCTTTCTTT,CASSRNSEAFF
NA,NA,TRBJ2-3,TRBV4-1,TGCGCCAGCAGCCAGGGTATGACACGTAGCACAGATACGCAGTATTTT,CASSQGMTRSTDTQYF
NA,TRBD2,TRBJ2-7,TRBV9,TGTGCCAGCAGCGTCGGCGGGGGGGTCCCCTACGAGCAGTACTTC,CASSVGGGVPYEQYF
once,TRBD1,TRBJ1-6,TRBV5-1,TGCGCCAGCAGCTTGCCCCCCGACAGGGATAATTCACCCCTCCACTTT,CASSLPPDRDNSPLHF
few,TRBD2,TRBJ2-2,TRBV7-9,TGTGCCAGCAGCTTGGGCGGGAGTCTCGACACCGGGGAGCTGTTTTTT,CASSLGGSLDTGELFF
NA,NA,TRBJ1-1,TRBV11-2,TGTGCCAGCAGCTCCCGCCCCTCGGTGAGCACTGAAGCTTTCTTT,CASSSRPSVSTEAFF
NA,NA,TRBJ1-5,TRBV28,TGTGCCAGCAGTTATCCGTCAGGGGAACAGCCCCAGCATTTT,CASSYPSGEQPQHF
NA,NA,TRBJ1-6,TRBV19,TGTGCCAGTAGTATCCTCCTCAGCTCCTATAATTCACCCCTCCACTTT,CASSILLSSYNSPLHF
NA,NA,TRBJ2-7,TRBV6-9,TGTGCCAGCAGTTCTGATGTGGGAGGCCTCGCCTACGAGCAGTACTTC,CASSSDVGGLAYEQYF
NA,NA,TRBJ2-3,TRBV29-1,TGCAGCGTCAAGCGGGGCACAGATACGCAGTATTTT,CSVKRGTDTQYF
NA,TRBD2,TRBJ2-5,TRBV5-1,TGCGCCAGCAGCTTGGCCGGGACTAGCGGGTCACAAGAGACCCAGTACTTC,CASSLAGTSGSQETQYF
NA,NA,TRBJ1-1,TRBV6-5,TGTGCCAGCAGCCCGCATGAAGACAGTCGCGGTGAAGCTTTCTTT,CASSPHEDSRGEAFF
NA,TRBD2,TRBJ2-1,TRBV6-1,TGTGCCAGCAGTGAACGTACCGGGACTAGCGGCTCCTACAATGAGCAGTTCTTC,CASSERTGTSGSYNEQFF
NA,NA,TRBJ2-1,TRBV7-9,TGTGCCAGCGATAGGGACTTAAATTCTCCGGGGGAGCAGTTCTTC,CASDRDLNSPGEQFF
once,NA,TRBJ1-2,TRBV7-9,TGTGCCAGCAGCCCTCGTGGGGGGGGTAACTATGGCTACACCTTC,CASSPRGGGNYGYTF
NA,NA,TRBJ2-3,TRBV30,TGTGCCTTGGACTATTATTCAACAGATACGCAGTATTTT,CALDYYSTDTQYF
NA,TRBD2,TRBJ2-6,TRBV7-9,TGTGCCAGAGCGGGAGTCTCTGGGGCCAACGTCCTGACTTTC,CARAGVSGANVLTF
once,TRBD2,TRBJ2-1,TRBV11-2,TGTGCCAGCAGCATGGGACTAGCGGACAATGAGCAGTTCTTC,CASSMGLADNEQFF
NA,NA,TRBJ2-7,TRBV5-1,TGCGCCAGCAGCTTGGACGGTGGGCCCTTCTACGAGCAGTACTTC,CASSLDGGPFYEQYF
NA,NA,TRBJ1-6,TRBV7-6,TGTGCCAGCAGCGAGAGGGTCAGTAATTCACCCCTCCACTTT,CASSERVSNSPLHF
NA,TRBD2,TRBJ2-1,TRBV10-3,TGTGCCATCATGGGACTAGACAATGAGCAGTTCTTC,CAIMGLDNEQFF
NA,NA,TRBJ1-4,TRBV7-2,TGTGCCAGCAGCTCCCGGAGCGCAACTAATGAAAAACTGTTTTTT,CASSSRSATNEKLFF
NA,NA,TRBJ2-2,TRBV24-1,TGTGCCACCAGTGATGTCAAACAGGGCGGTGACGGGGAGCTGTTTTTT,CATSDVKQGGDGELFF
NA,TRBD1,TRBJ2-7,TRBV7-9,TGTGCCAGCAGCTTAGAGAGGAGACAGGGGGGAGAGCAGTACTTC,CASSLERRQGGEQYF